Listed here are 20 T cell receptor beta chains from one sample, sequenced in a study of T cell responses to AZD1222 COVID-19 vaccine. Only in-frame clones appear in the TCRdb table, and some are missing; sequencing was by immunoSEQ multiplex PCR. The table has about 140,000 clones, 88% seen once. The sample was peripheral blood, taken on day 0 of AZD1222 vaccination. These receptors all stem from an adult in good health.

The rearrangement links TRBV30 to TRBJ2-7; TRBD2 matches 10 bases. After removal of 1 base from V and 3 bases from J, the junction contained 3 bases not matched to a gene. The CDR3 spans 14 residues. CDR1 is GTSNPN, CDR2 SVGIG, per germline (reference sequence). CDR3 protein: CAWSGTSGYYEQYF. CDR3 nucleotides: TGTGCCTGGAGTGGGACTAGCGGCTACTACGAGCAGTACTTC.

For the CDR3, the DNA is TGTGCCAGCAGTTGGGACAGCACCTCCGTTGGCTACACCTTC. Translation: CASSWDSTSVGYTF. V is TRBV3-1 (or the pseudogene TRBV3-2) and J is TRBJ1-2; 7 bases are a match to TRBD1. With V trimmed by 6 bases and J by 7 bases, 11 bases remained unmatched. Germline V gives CDR1 LGHDT, CDR2 YNNKEL (reference sequence). The CDR3 covers 14 residues.

The genes are TRBV2 and TRBJ2-2, with 16 bases lining up with TRBD2. The trim removed 4 bases at V and 6 bases at J, leaving 8 bases unmatched. Germline CDR1 reads SNHLY; CDR2 reads FYNNEI. The CDR3 spans 18 residues. The CDR3 region is CASSGGTSGRAGPGELFF. As DNA, the CDR3 is TGTGCCAGCAGTGGTGGGACTAGCGGGAGGGCCGGTCCCGGGGAGCTGTTTTTT.

This clone was counted ten times or more. The rearrangement joins TRBV30 to TRBJ1-5; D is ambiguous. This CDR3 is 13 amino acids long. CDR1 and CDR2 (germline): GTSNPN, SVGIG (reference sequence). Between the trimmed V and J ends, which lost 1 base and 10 bases, there was a span of 14 bases. The CDR3 loop reads CAWSGGSDVPQHF. CDR3 sequence (DNA): TGTGCCTGGAGTGGAGGGTCAGACGTCCCCCAGCATTTT.

The chain has TRBV6-4 and TRBJ2-2; D is unclear. The CDR3 sequence is 13 residues long. Germline V CDR1 and CDR2: MRHNA, SNTAGT. With 4 bases removed from V and 8 bases from J, the gap between germline ends came to 11 bases. CDR3: CASSVTHRGELFF. The CDR3 DNA is TGTGCCAGCAGTGTGACGCACAGAGGGGAGCTGTTTTTT.

The V gene is TRBV9, the J gene TRBJ1-2; a weak D match, TRBD1 (6 bases). The CDR3 runs 15 residues. Trimming removed 3 bases from V and 7 bases from J, with 19 bases in between. Germline V gives CDR1 SGDLS, CDR2 YYNGEE. CDR3 residues: CASSEQDGGASGYTF. The CDR3 DNA is TGTGCCAGCAGCGAACAGGACGGGGGCGCGAGTGGCTACACCTTC.

V and J are TRBV4-2 and TRBJ2-1, with a possible D match to TRBD2 (6 bases). The length of the CDR3 is 14 residues. V lost 0 bases to trimming and J lost 3 bases, with 6 bases between them. Germline V gene data show CDR1 as LGHNA and CDR2 as YNFKEQ. The CDR3 region is CASSQEGLYNEQFF. DNA for the CDR3: TGTGCCAGCAGCCAAGAGGGACTCTACAATGAGCAGTTCTTC.

The V and J genes are TRBV9 and TRBJ2-3, with 9 bases aligning to TRBD2. V trimming: 1 base; J trimming: 6 bases; junction bases outside the gene matches: 6. CDR1 and CDR2 (germline): SGDLS, YYNGEE. The CDR3 runs to 15 residues. CDR3 nucleotide sequence: TGTGCCAGCAGCGTAAAGGGCGGGAGGGCGGATACGCAGTATTTT. This sequence encodes CASSVKGGRADTQYF.

The genes are TRBV7-9 and TRBJ2-2; possibly TRBD2 for D (5 bases). Germline V lookup: CDR1 SEHNR, CDR2 FQNEAQ (reference sequence). This CDR3 has 12 residues. Trimming took off 5 bases at V and 7 bases at J, with 8 bases between the two ends. The chain's CDR3 is CASSRGIGELFF. In DNA, the CDR3 is TGTGCCAGCAGCCGGGGTATCGGGGAGCTGTTTTTT.

This clone has more than one count but fewer than ten. The chain recombines TRBV3-1 (or the pseudogene TRBV3-2) with TRBJ1-3; weak D call: TRBD1 (5 bases). The germline gives CDR1 LGHDT, CDR2 YNNKEL (reference sequence). There are 16 residues in the CDR3. Trimming pared 1 base from V and 1 base from J, leaving 11 bases between. The CDR3 here is CASSQVGSGSGNTIYF. The CDR3 bases are TGTGCCAGCAGCCAAGTTGGGTCAGGGTCTGGAAACACCATATATTTT.

The V gene is TRBV18, the J gene TRBJ1-5; D might be TRBD1 (6 bases). V lost 3 bases and J 7 bases, leaving 19 bases between the germline ends. The germline V gene has CDR1 KGHSH and CDR2 LQKENI. The CDR3 extends over 16 amino acids. In DNA form, the CDR3 reads TGTGCCAGCTCACCGACAGGTATAATGTCTAGCCAGCCCCAGCATTTT. It encodes CASSPTGIMSSQPQHF.

V usage is TRBV6-5 and J usage is TRBJ1-1; the D is unclear. Germline-derived CDR1 and CDR2 are MNHEY and SVGAGI. Trimming stripped 5 bases from V and 3 bases from J, with 4 bases between. This CDR3 is built from 11 residues. This chain's CDR3 is CASSRDTEAFF. The CDR3 nucleotides are TGTGCCAGCAGTAGGGACACTGAAGCTTTCTTT.

This chain connects TRBV11-3 to TRBJ2-7, with D uncertain. The CDR3 sequence is 15 residues long. Trimming stripped 3 bases from V and 0 bases from J, with 12 bases between. Germline assignment: CDR1 SGHNT and CDR2 YENEEA. DNA for the CDR3: TGTGCCAGCAGCTTGGGCGGCCCGAGCTCCTACGAGCAGTACTTC. This encodes CASSLGGPSSYEQYF.

In this sample, this clone turned up a few times. V and J are TRBV6-6 and TRBJ2-2, with a possible D match to TRBD2 (7 bases). V was trimmed by 3 bases and J by 3 bases, leaving 11 bases between them. Per the germline V gene, CDR1 is MNHNY and CDR2 is SVGAGI (reference sequence). The CDR3 covers 15 residues. This CDR3 reads CASSYRGAHTGELFF. The DNA of the CDR3 is TGTGCCAGCAGTTATCGGGGGGCTCACACCGGGGAGCTGTTTTTT.

The sample holds a few counts of this clone. The V call is TRBV4-1, the J call TRBJ1-5; a possible D gene is TRBD1 (5 bases). The CDR3 totals 13 residues. Per germline, CDR1 MGHRA and CDR2 YSYEKL. Deletions cut 5 bases from V and 5 bases from J, with 10 bases between. In DNA form, the CDR3 reads TGCGCCAGCAGCGTGGGGGTCGATCAGCCCCAGCATTTT. Protein sequence: CASSVGVDQPQHF.

The V call is TRBV28, the J call TRBJ1-6; possible D gene TRBD1, 6 bases. The germline V gene has CDR1 MDHEN and CDR2 SYDVKM. This CDR3 spans 12 amino acids. Trimming removed 3 bases at V and 19 bases at J, with 16 bases between. In DNA, the CDR3 is TGTGCCAGCAGTTTTAGTCCGGACAGCATGCACTTT. Translating it yields CASSFSPDSMHF.

The chain carries TRBV30 and TRBJ2-1, with TRBD2 matching 9 bases. J gave up 8 bases and V 0 bases, and 5 bases lay outside the gene matches. CDR3 length: 14 residues. Germline lookup yields CDR1 GTSNPN and CDR2 SVGIG (reference sequence). Here the CDR3 reads CAWSVGAGGYEQFF. CDR3 sequence (DNA): TGTGCCTGGAGTGTGGGAGCGGGAGGCTATGAGCAGTTCTTC.

The V gene is TRBV7-9, the J gene TRBJ2-1; 8 bases fit TRBD2. CDR3 length: 15 residues. Per the germline V gene, CDR1 is SEHNR and CDR2 is FQNEAQ (reference sequence). With 2 bases clipped from V and 8 bases from J, the junction kept 8 bases outside the gene matches. The chain's CDR3 is CASSLLLIAGHEQFF. The CDR3 DNA reads TGTGCCAGCAGCTTACTTTTGATAGCGGGACATGAGCAGTTCTTC.

This chain connects TRBV7-9 to TRBJ2-7; unclear D gene. The CDR3 length is 14 residues. Germline values: CDR1 SEHNR, CDR2 FQNEAQ (reference sequence). V was cut by 3 bases and J by 3 bases, with 12 bases left in between. CDR3 DNA: TGTGCCAGCAGCTTTTTGGGCGGCGGCTACGAGCAGTACTTC. It translates to CASSFLGGGYEQYF.

V is TRBV9 and J is TRBJ1-4, with D possibly matching TRBD1 (5 bases). Germline CDR1 reads SGDLS; CDR2 reads YYNGEE. Deletions cut 3 bases from V and 7 bases from J, with 22 bases between. This CDR3 is built from 17 residues. The CDR3 DNA reads TGTGCCAGCAGCGCGGGGCAGGGTTACTCTGGGGGTGAAAAACTGTTTTTT. This codes for CASSAGQGYSGGEKLFF. The whole variable domain, remainder taken from reference TRBV9 and TRBJ1-4, is DSGVTQTPKHLITATGQRVTLRCSPRSGDLSVYWYQQSLDQGLQFLIQYYNGEERAKGNILERFSAQQFPDLHSELNLSSLELGDSALYFCASSAGQGYSGGEKLFFGSGTQLSVL.